This TCR beta chain is drawn from a study of spatial heterogeneity in lung cancer. Looking at the study overall: For the average unique TCR and UMI combination, more than 8.5 occurrences appeared in raw reads.

TCRdb processed the 5' RACE reads anew with MiXCR; each CDR3 protein has one entry. Altogether 9,500 to 15,000 distinct CDR3 sequences are present, approximately 6.2% being singletons, with the ten largest covering about a tenth. This clonotype was counted ten times or more. This beta chain slipped into a library made for alpha chains as a stray read, so its size is not meaningful. CDR1 is SGHTA, CDR2 FQGNSA, per germline. The V end was cut by 5 bases, the J end by 3 bases, with 13 bases between. The CDR3 is made up of 14 amino acids. Time point in this sample: sample taken at primary tumor resection. Unsorted whole RNA samples from tumor, nontumor lung or frozen PBMC were sequenced. Samples were donated by 72 untreated early-stage non-small cell lung cancer patients.

The receptor's source is a male donor with early-stage non-small cell lung cancer. This chain uses TRBV7-2 with TRBJ1-1; weak D call: TRBD1 (6 bases). The source was normal lung tissue next to the tumor, collected at surgery. The CDR3 nucleotides are TGTGCCAGCAGCGTTAACAGGGAGTACACTGAAGCTTTCTTT. This gives the protein CASSVNREYTEAFF.